This TCR beta chain comes out of a study of OX40 agonist ivuxolimab in advanced cancers. Background on the study: Among those enrolled, mean age was about 63 years (range roughly 20 to 85) and 75% to 85% were male. Study-wide results and limits: Among the lowest peripheral clonal expansion occurred in 0.1-3.0 mg/kg partial responders.

This clone was observed a single time. Its target is not known. The length of the CDR3 is 13 residues. V was pared by 1 base and J by 7 bases, with 10 bases between. The germline V gene encodes CDR1 KGHSH and CDR2 LQKENI. Profiled with immunoSEQ multiplex PCR; TCRdb holds only in-frame clones, not every one. This table holds fewer than 90,000 clones, 65% to 90% found once. The TCR originated in an adult with an advanced solid tumor such as melanoma, head and neck, liver or kidney cancer. Sequenced here: CD4+ or CD8+ T cells sorted from blood, sampled in a trial of the OX40 agonist ivuxolimab. The chain has TRBV18 and TRBJ2-5; a weak D match, TRBD1 (6 bases). The CDR3 here is CASSPLETGTQYF. The DNA for the CDR3 is TGTGCCAGCTCACCACTGGAGACAGGGACCCAGTACTTC.